This TCR beta chain was retrieved from a study of blood T cell repertoires in COVID-19. Whole-study context: Samples of COVID-19 (acute and convalescent) were obtained from the United States, Italy and Spain. From T cells, B-cell-depleted T cells, or PBMCs came the material, which was cDNA or gDNA.

The germline V gene encodes CDR1 SGDLS and CDR2 YYNGEE. The CDR3 has 11 amino acids. A word on this clone: A junction end diverges from the germline sequence, so it may reflect a read error.

In the authors' workflow: It was from reference gene primer amplification that nucleated cell counts were estimated. Generated by immunoSEQ multiplex PCR, the TCRdb table keeps only in-frame clones and is missing some. V and J calls and clone size are as listed in that table; D and trimming were resolved from the DNA. The sample has about 83,000 clones, around 85% seen once. V and J are TRBV9 and TRBJ2-1; D gene uncertain. The source is a man in his 60s with acute or convalescent COVID-19. Sequencing input: peripheral blood. The CDR3 reads CASSIYSEQFF. The DNA of the CDR3 is TGTGCCAGCAGCATCTACAGTGAGCAGTTCTTC.